This TCR beta chain appears in the sequencing data of a study of T cell changes during pregnancy in multiple sclerosis. The CDR3 is 15 residues long. Germline values: CDR1 SEHNR, CDR2 FQNEAQ (reference sequence). V was pared by 1 base and J by 5 bases, with 4 bases of the junction left unmatched. Profiling relied on immunoSEQ multiplex PCR, and the TCRdb table lists in-frame clones only, not all of them. The data show tens of thousands of clones, approximately 94% seen once. The source was CD4+ T cells from peripheral blood mononuclear cells, collected before pregnancy. The genes are TRBV7-9 and TRBJ2-5, with TRBD1 matching 10 bases. This receptor was taken from a female donor with multiple sclerosis, enrolled in a pregnancy study. CDR3 protein: CASSLGTGGLETQYF. The DNA for the CDR3 is TGTGCCAGCAGCTTAGGGACAGGGGGTTTGGAGACCCAGTACTTC.